This T cell receptor beta chain was profiled in a study of technical replicates of blood from a handful of donors. V lost 10 bases to trimming and J lost 2 bases, with 12 bases between them. The CDR3 extends over 14 amino acids. Germline CDR1 and CDR2: SNHLY and FYNNEI. Using immunoSEQ multiplex PCR, the repertoire was profiled, and TCRdb retains in-frame clones only, with some absent. The sample lists 90,000 to 100,000 clones; just under 95% were seen once. Sequencing was done on a sample of T cells isolated from PBMCs. The V call is TRBV2, the J call TRBJ2-6, with a weak D call TRBD1 (6 bases). This TCR was sampled from a human donor in good health. In nucleotides, the CDR3 is TGTGCCACCGAAAACAGGGCTGGGGCCAACGTCCTGACTTTC. This encodes CATENRAGANVLTF.